Each of the 21 T cell receptor beta chains below was sequenced from the same sample in a study of cytomegalovirus exposure and HLA in healthy donors. Primers for the PCR totalled 60 Vbeta and 13 Jbeta. TCRdb keeps only in-frame clones here, not all; method: immunoSEQ multiplex PCR. The sample has some 120,000 clones, roughly 9% seen once. The sequencing input was PBMCs. The receptors stem from a woman in her thirties or forties in good health and CMV-seropositive.

The table lists this clone with a few counts. The gene calls are TRBV7-9 and TRBJ2-5; D is unclear. Germline V gene data show CDR1 as SEHNR and CDR2 as FQNEAQ (reference sequence). The CDR3 is 15 residues long. V dropped 3 bases and J dropped 4 bases, with 15 bases sitting between them. The CDR3 DNA reads TGTGCCAGCAGCTTTCTACTGGGCATTGGAGAGACCCAGTACTTC. Translating it yields CASSFLLGIGETQYF.

CDR3 DNA sequence: TGTGCCGTCGGGACCCACCCGGAGGGTGAGCAGTTCTTC. Its protein is CAVGTHPEGEQFF. The rearrangement links TRBV15 to TRBJ2-1, with D possibly TRBD2 on 6 matching bases. V gave up 11 bases and J gave up 9 bases, with 20 bases separating them. Per germline, CDR1 LNHNV and CDR2 YYDKDF (reference sequence). This CDR3 has 13 amino acids.

The chain uses TRBV7-2 and TRBJ1-2, with D maybe TRBD1 (5 bases). This CDR3 is 13 amino acids long. Germline V gene lookup returns CDR1 SGHTA and CDR2 FQGNSA. V was shortened by 5 bases and J by 6 bases, with 13 bases between the two germline ends. The DNA of the CDR3 is TGTGCCAGCAGCCCAGCCAGGGATGATGGCTACACCTTC. Its translation: CASSPARDDGYTF.

As for this clone: This CDR3 is also generated by other DNA sequences in the sample. The V and J genes are TRBV6-1 and TRBJ1-4; TRBD1 matches at 7 bases. Germline CDR1 is MNHNS and CDR2 is SASEGT. The CDR3 covers 12 residues. The V and J ends lost 9 bases and 10 bases, in that order; junction bases with no gene match: 8. The CDR3 protein is CASRMTGRKLFF. The CDR3 nucleotides are TGTGCCAGTAGGATGACAGGGAGAAAACTGTTTTTT.

V and J are TRBV6-5 and TRBJ2-7; no definite D call. The germline V and J ends were trimmed by 8 bases and 0 bases, with 11 bases remaining between them. This CDR3 has 13 amino acids. From germline, CDR1 is MNHEY and CDR2 SVGAGI. The chain's CDR3 is CASCRGPSYEQYF. CDR3 nucleotides: TGTGCCAGCTGTCGAGGCCCCTCCTACGAGCAGTACTTC.

This clone has more than one count but fewer than ten. The V and J genes are TRBV29-1 and TRBJ1-5; D gene uncertain. Germline CDR1 reads SQVTM; CDR2 reads ANQGSEA. The ends were cut back, 7 bases at V and 4 bases at J, with 14 bases in the middle. The CDR3 is made up of 13 amino acids. CDR3 region: CSGREAENQPQHF. CDR3 bases: TGCAGCGGCCGGGAGGCTGAAAATCAGCCCCAGCATTTT.

This clone was seen a handful of times. This chain's CDR3 is CAWSTGIGGVGTEAFF. CDR3 DNA sequence: TGTGCCTGGAGCACGGGGATAGGAGGGGTTGGCACTGAAGCTTTCTTT. V and J are TRBV30 and TRBJ1-1, with D perhaps TRBD1 (5 bases). V was cut by 3 bases and J by 4 bases, with 21 bases left in between. The CDR3 contains 16 residues. Germline lookup yields CDR1 GTSNPN and CDR2 SVGIG (reference sequence).

The chain carries TRBV5-1 and TRBJ1-5, with TRBD1 as a possible D gene (6 bases). In germline, CDR1 is SGHRS, CDR2 YFSETQ. The CDR3 is 14 residues long. Trimming shortened V by 2 bases and J by 6 bases, and 12 bases separated the two germline ends. The CDR3 region is CASSFGGAAQPQHF. CDR3 in DNA: TGCGCCAGCAGCTTCGGGGGGGCGGCTCAGCCCCAGCATTTT. The full variable domain, with the rest looked up from reference TRBV5-1 and TRBJ1-5, is KAGVTQTPRYLIKTRGQQVTLSCSPISGHRSVSWYQQTPGQGLQFLFEYFSETQRNKGNFPGRFSGRQFSNSRSEMNVSTLELGDSALYLCASSFGGAAQPQHFGDGTRLSIL.

This clone was recorded a few times. This chain uses TRBV7-9 with TRBJ2-5; 10 nucleotides line up with TRBD1. The CDR3 has 13 residues. Germline V lookup: CDR1 SEHNR, CDR2 FQNEAQ (reference sequence). The CDR3 region has the DNA TGTGCTAGACAGGGGGCAGATGGGGAGACCCAGTACTTC. Protein product: CARQGADGETQYF.

This clone showed up just a few times. This sequence joins TRBV5-1 and TRBJ2-5, with TRBD2 matching 7 bases. This CDR3 comprises 15 residues. Germline CDR1 is SGHRS and CDR2 is YFSETQ. The V segment lost 2 bases and the J segment 0 bases; nucleotides outside the gene matches: 4. The CDR3, as DNA: TGCGCCAGCAGCTTACAGACTAGCAACCAAGAGACCCAGTACTTC. This encodes CASSLQTSNQETQYF.

V gene TRBV6-5 combines with J gene TRBJ1-1; D not resolved. The CDR3 spans 15 residues. The germline CDR1 and CDR2 sequences are MNHEY and SVGAGI. Trimming left V 2 bases short and J 6 bases short, with 16 bases between. CDR3 nucleotide sequence: TGTGCCAGCAGTTACCGGACGAGGGTTCGGGCTGAAGCTTTCTTT. The encoded protein is CASSYRTRVRAEAFF.

This clone turned up a few times. The J gene is TRBJ1-1, the V gene TRBV19, with D possibly matching TRBD1 (6 bases). The CDR3 sequence is 14 residues long. Between the trimmed V and J ends, which lost 5 bases and 4 bases, there was a span of 14 bases. Germline CDR1 reads LNHDA; CDR2 reads SQIVND (reference sequence). CDR3 coding DNA: TGTGCCAGTAGTCTTCCGGGACAAAGCACTGAAGCTTTCTTT. It encodes CASSLPGQSTEAFF.

The chain joins TRBV7-9 to TRBJ2-7, with TRBD1 identical over 9 bases. CDR3 length equals 13 residues. The V and J ends lost 5 bases and 3 bases, in that order; junction bases with no gene match: 2. Germline-derived CDR1 and CDR2 are SEHNR and FQNEAQ (reference sequence). CDR3 bases: TGTGCCAGCAGCCCGGGACAGGGCTACGAGCAGTACTTC. This encodes CASSPGQGYEQYF.

V gene TRBV5-1 combines with J gene TRBJ1-1; D is possibly TRBD1 (5 bases). V was clipped by 0 bases and J by 0 bases, with 6 bases between them. The CDR3 length is 14 residues. Germline-derived CDR1 and CDR2 are SGHRS and YFSETQ. The CDR3 loop reads CASSLEGVNTEAFF. In nucleotides, the CDR3 is TGCGCCAGCAGCTTGGAAGGGGTGAACACTGAAGCTTTCTTT.

The rearrangement links TRBV18 to TRBJ1-6; D is perhaps TRBD1 (6 bases). V was trimmed by 3 bases and J by 4 bases, leaving 16 bases between them. CDR3 size: 17 residues. Germline CDR1 is KGHSH and CDR2 is LQKENI. CDR3 residues: CASSPRTDLPYNSPLHF. DNA for the CDR3: TGTGCCAGCTCACCCCGGACAGACTTGCCTTATAATTCACCCCTCCACTTT.

This clone came up a few times. The chain has TRBV6-1 and TRBJ2-5; tentative D call: TRBD2 (6 bases). Germline CDR1 and CDR2: MNHNS and SASEGT. Trimming shortened V by 4 bases and J by 5 bases, and 14 bases separated the two germline ends. The CDR3 extends over 14 amino acids. CDR3 sequence (DNA): TGTGCCAGCAGTGGGAACGGTGCGGGGGAGACCCAGTACTTC. Translation: CASSGNGAGETQYF.

This clone was seen more than once but under ten times. The chain links TRBV30 to TRBJ1-3; possible D gene TRBD1, 5 bases. Germline V CDR1 and CDR2: GTSNPN, SVGIG (reference sequence). V dropped 1 base and J dropped 0 bases, with 10 bases sitting between them. This CDR3 comprises 15 residues. The CDR3 DNA reads as TGTGCCTGGAGTGGGGGGGAGAGCTCTGGAAACACCATATATTTT. Protein product: CAWSGGESSGNTIYF.

This chain links TRBV7-9 with TRBJ1-2, with 7 bases lining up with TRBD1. The CDR3 loop spans 17 amino acids. The germline gives CDR1 SEHNR, CDR2 FQNEAQ (reference sequence). V shed 10 bases, J shed 3 bases, and the junction held 20 bases outside the gene matches. CDR3 sequence (DNA): TGTGCCACCCCAGAGGGGGCACTCACCTCGGAGGACTATGGCTACACCTTC. This translates into CATPEGALTSEDYGYTF.

The chain uses TRBV6-1 and TRBJ2-6; no definite D call. Trimming cost V 3 bases and J 2 bases, with 8 bases left between them. The CDR3 runs to 15 residues. The germline CDR1 and CDR2 sequences are MNHNS and SASEGT. CDR3 sequence reads: CASSDLSAGANVLTF. CDR3 nucleotides: TGTGCCAGCAGTGACCTAAGTGCTGGGGCCAACGTCCTGACTTTC.

Worth noting for this clone: A single base is all that separates this from a far larger clone, so a read error is likely. In the same sample, other DNA sequences code for this CDR3. The rearrangement joins TRBV11-2 to TRBJ2-7; D is perhaps TRBD1 (5 bases). CDR3 length: 13 residues. The V end was cut by 4 bases, the J end by 4 bases, with 11 bases between. The germline V gene has CDR1 SGHAT and CDR2 FQNNGV. Here the CDR3 reads CASSSTDKYEQYF. The CDR3 DNA reads TGTGCCAGCAGCTCGACAGACAAATACGAGCAGTACTTC.

This clone was observed a handful of times. This chain connects TRBV5-1 to TRBJ2-1; TRBD2 agrees at 7 bases. The germline CDR1 and CDR2 sequences are SGHRS and YFSETQ. The trim removed 1 base at V and 10 bases at J, leaving 5 bases unmatched. This CDR3 spans 13 amino acids. The CDR3 coding sequence is TGCGCCAGCAGCTTGTCGCGGGGAGGGGAGCAGTTCTTC. Amino acids: CASSLSRGGEQFF.